Listed below are T cell receptor beta chains from one sample, sequenced in a study of blood T cells in healthy people across ages. TCRdb reanalysed the 5' RACE reads using MiXCR and keeps one entry per CDR3 protein. The sample contains 800,000 or so distinct CDR3 sequences, more than 20% of which appear only once. These sequences were also reported in another study, on T cells of mothers and their children.

Sequenced: blood. These receptors were collected from a boy aged 5-17 years in good health. Both conserved end residues are part of each CDR3. A D gene is named only where the DNA matches it firmly. Rows give clone size only sometimes, using once, few, many, or a class for an expanded clone.

CDR3: CASSEGREDF
DNA: TGTGCCAGCAGTGAAGGGCGGGAAGACTTC
J: TRBJ2-5
size: few
D: .
V: TRBV2

CDR3: CASSRGSATEAFF
DNA: TGTGCCAGCAGTAGAGGGAGTGCCACTGAAGCTTTCTTT
J: TRBJ1-1
size: .
D: .
V: TRBV7-9

CDR3: CSALITSGGYEQYF
DNA: TGCAGCGCTCTGATTACTAGCGGGGGGTACGAGCAGTACTTC
J: TRBJ2-7
size: few
D: TRBD2
V: TRBV20-1

CDR3: CASSLRSVNYGYTF
DNA: TGTGCCAGCAGTTTACGGTCAGTTAACTATGGCTACACCTTC
J: TRBJ1-2
size: .
D: .
V: TRBV27

CDR3: CASSPAASPYEQYF
DNA: TGTGCCAGCAGCCCCGCTGCGTCGCCCTACGAGCAGTACTTC
J: TRBJ2-7
size: few
D: .
V: TRBV28

CDR3: CASSVRGAAKNIQYF
DNA: TGTGCCAGCAGTGTCCGGGGGGCGGCCAAAAACATTCAGTACTTC
J: TRBJ2-4
size: .
D: .
V: TRBV6-1

CDR3: CASSQDSLTGTHWDEQFF
DNA: TGTGCCAGCAGCCAAGATTCCCTCACAGGGACGCATTGGGATGAGCAGTTCTTC
J: TRBJ2-1
size: .
D: .
V: TRBV14

CDR3: CASSTTGGKTQYF
DNA: TGTGCCAGCAGTACGACAGGGGGGAAGACCCAGTACTTC
J: TRBJ2-5
size: .
D: TRBD1
V: TRBV6-2/TRBV6-3

CDR3: CSARDLADWEAPYEQYF
DNA: TGCAGTGCTAGAGATCTGGCTGATTGGGAGGCCCCTTACGAGCAGTACTTC
J: TRBJ2-7
size: few
D: .
V: TRBV20-1

CDR3: CASSHAGGETTDTQYF
DNA: TGTGCCAGCAGTCACGCAGGAGGGGAGACAACAGATACGCAGTATTTT
J: TRBJ2-3
size: once
D: .
V: TRBV13

CDR3: CASSPRTSGARRGETQYF
DNA: TGTGCCAGCAGCCCACGAACTAGCGGGGCCAGACGTGGGGAGACCCAGTACTTC
J: TRBJ2-5
size: few
D: TRBD2
V: TRBV7-2

CDR3: CASSLFREPYNEQFF
DNA: TGCGCCAGCAGCTTGTTCCGGGAGCCCTACAATGAGCAGTTCTTC
J: TRBJ2-1
size: few
D: .
V: TRBV5-1

CDR3: CASSPSAGEAKNIQYF
DNA: TGTGCCAGCAGCCCGTCAGCAGGGGAGGCCAAAAACATTCAGTACTTC
J: TRBJ2-4
size: few
D: .
V: TRBV7-8

CDR3: CSARGLTDNSPLHF
DNA: TGCAGTGCTAGGGGCCTTACCGACAATTCACCCCTCCACTTT
J: TRBJ1-6
size: once
D: .
V: TRBV20-1

CDR3: CASSYRLYEQYF
DNA: TGTGCCAGCAGTTATCGCCTCTACGAGCAGTACTTC
J: TRBJ2-7
size: few
D: .
V: TRBV6-2/TRBV6-3

CDR3: CASSPGPSDPGPGYTF
DNA: TGTGCCAGCAGCCCTGGACCCTCCGACCCTGGTCCTGGCTACACCTTC
J: TRBJ1-2
size: few
D: .
V: TRBV27

CDR3: CASSSAEYTGELFF
DNA: TGTGCCAGCAGCTCAGCGGAATACACCGGGGAGCTGTTTTTT
J: TRBJ2-2
size: once
D: .
V: TRBV7-8

CDR3: CASSQDSRSSGGAFF
DNA: TGTGCCAGCAGCCAAGATTCCCGATCGTCAGGGGGCGCTTTCTTT
J: TRBJ1-1
size: few
D: TRBD1
V: TRBV4-2

CDR3: CASSLSNLRKKTDTQYF
DNA: TGTGCTAGCAGTTTATCGAACCTCAGAAAAAAGACAGATACGCAGTATTTT
J: TRBJ2-3
size: few
D: .
V: TRBV12-3/TRBV12-4

CDR3: CASSLDPGGSTDTQYF
DNA: TGTGCCAGCAGCCTAGACCCTGGGGGAAGCACAGATACGCAGTATTTT
J: TRBJ2-3
size: .
D: .
V: TRBV7-9

CDR3: CASSAGGAPGLAGDYEQFF
DNA: TGTGCCAGCAGCGCAGGGGGTGCCCCGGGACTAGCGGGAGATTATGAGCAGTTCTTC
J: TRBJ2-1
size: few
D: TRBD2
V: TRBV6-1

CDR3: CASSPNMIYNEQFF
DNA: TGTGCCAGCAGCCCGAACATGATTTACAATGAGCAGTTCTTC
J: TRBJ2-1
size: few
D: .
V: TRBV7-2

CDR3: CASSVAIQETQYF
DNA: TGTGCCAGCAGTGTCGCGATCCAAGAGACCCAGTACTTC
J: TRBJ2-5
size: few
D: .
V: TRBV6-1

CDR3: CASSQVTSGTVETQYF
DNA: TGTGCCAGCAGCCAAGTGACTAGCGGGACGGTAGAGACCCAGTACTTC
J: TRBJ2-5
size: .
D: TRBD2
V: TRBV3-1

CDR3: CASSLARESGEKLFF
DNA: TGTGCCAGCAGCTTAGCCAGGGAAAGTGGAGAAAAACTGTTTTTT
J: TRBJ1-4
size: once
D: .
V: TRBV7-9

CDR3: CSARLPLGDPYGETQYF
DNA: TGCAGTGCTCGACTCCCCCTCGGAGACCCCTATGGAGAGACCCAGTACTTC
J: TRBJ2-5
size: few
D: .
V: TRBV20-1

CDR3: CASSNLFNQPQHF
DNA: TGTGCCAGCAGTAATTTGTTCAATCAGCCCCAGCATTTT
J: TRBJ1-5
size: .
D: .
V: TRBV6-2/TRBV6-3

CDR3: CASSPDRNQYGYTF
DNA: TGTGCCAGCAGCCCGGACAGAAATCAATATGGCTACACCTTC
J: TRBJ1-2
size: many
D: .
V: TRBV7-9